The following is a T cell receptor (beta chain) sequence with its context. This PCR relied on a set of 60 Vbeta primers and 13 Jbeta primers. Measured with immunoSEQ multiplex PCR; TCRdb has only the in-frame clones, and not every one. The sample yields more than 95,000 clones, roughly four fifths seen once. The data were obtained in a study of cytomegalovirus exposure and HLA in healthy donors. Germline-derived CDR1 and CDR2 are LGHNA and YSLEER. Trimming stripped 4 bases from V and 8 bases from J, with 12 bases between. CDR3 length equals 14 residues. Material: PBMCs. The clonotype was recovered from a man aged 45-65 years in good health and CMV-seropositive. V usage is TRBV4-3 and J usage is TRBJ1-6; D is perhaps TRBD1 (5 bases). The CDR3 DNA is TGCGCCAGCAGCCTATCACGCAGGGATTCACCCCTCCACTTT. Protein sequence: CASSLSRRDSPLHF.